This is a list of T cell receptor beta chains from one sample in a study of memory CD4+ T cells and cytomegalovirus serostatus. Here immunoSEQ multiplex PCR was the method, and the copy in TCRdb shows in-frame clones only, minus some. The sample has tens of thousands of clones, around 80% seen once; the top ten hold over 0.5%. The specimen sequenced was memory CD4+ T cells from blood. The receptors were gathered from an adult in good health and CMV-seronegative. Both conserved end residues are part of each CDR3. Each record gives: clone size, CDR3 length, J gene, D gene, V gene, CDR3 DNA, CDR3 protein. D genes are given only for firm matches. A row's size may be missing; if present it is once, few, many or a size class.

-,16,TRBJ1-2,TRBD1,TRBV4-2,TGTGCCAGCAGCCAAGGGGGGGGACAGGGTTACTATGGCTACACCTTC,CASSQGGGQGYYGYTF
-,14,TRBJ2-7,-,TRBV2,TGTGCCAGCAGACGAGATTTTAGCTCCTACGAGCAGTACTTC,CASRRDFSSYEQYF
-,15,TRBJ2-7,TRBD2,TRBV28,TGTGCCAGCAGTGCCTCTAGCGGGAGTGTCTACGAGCAGTACTTC,CASSASSGSVYEQYF
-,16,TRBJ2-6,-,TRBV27,TGTGCCAGCAGTTTCCTCAGGGATGCTGGGGCCAACGTCCTGACTTTC,CASSFLRDAGANVLTF
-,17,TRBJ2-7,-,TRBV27,TGTGCCAGCAGTTTACGTTTTGAGGCGAGCAGCTCCTACGAGCAGTACTTC,CASSLRFEASSSYEQYF
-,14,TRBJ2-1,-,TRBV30,TGTGCCTGGAGTGCGTCACCGCTGGAGCGTGAGCAGTTCTTC,CAWSASPLEREQFF
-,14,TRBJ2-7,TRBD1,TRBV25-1,TGTGCCAGCAGCCGGGACAGCGTCGGCTACGAGCAGTACTTC,CASSRDSVGYEQYF
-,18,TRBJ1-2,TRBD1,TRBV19,TGTGCCAGTAGTATAGTATTTTCTCGGGGACAGAGTAACTATGGCTACACCTTC,CASSIVFSRGQSNYGYTF
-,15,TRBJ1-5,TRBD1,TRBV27,TGTGCCAGCAGTTTACGAGGGGGCCGGAATCAGCCCCAGCATTTT,CASSLRGGRNQPQHF
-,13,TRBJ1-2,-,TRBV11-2,TGTGCCAGCAGCTTAACTTCTAACTATGGCTACACCTTC,CASSLTSNYGYTF
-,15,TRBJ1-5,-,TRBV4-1,TGCGCCAGCAGCCAAGATCGCAGAAGCAATCAGCCCCAGCATTTT,CASSQDRRSNQPQHF
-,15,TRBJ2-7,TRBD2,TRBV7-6,TGTGCCAGCAGCCATAGGACTAGCAGGAATTACGAGCAGTACTTC,CASSHRTSRNYEQYF
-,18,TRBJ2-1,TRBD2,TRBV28,TGTGCCAGCCCCCCCGCAGTAGCGGGAGGGCCCTCCTACAATGAGCAGTTCTTC,CASPPAVAGGPSYNEQFF
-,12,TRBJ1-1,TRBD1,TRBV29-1,TGCAGCGTTGAGGGACAGGGGATGCGAGCTTTCTTT,CSVEGQGMRAFF
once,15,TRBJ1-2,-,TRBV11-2,TGTGCCAGCAGCTTAGATGGGGGCGGCGTACCTGGCTACACCTTC,CASSLDGGGVPGYTF
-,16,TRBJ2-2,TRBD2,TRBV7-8,TGTGCCAGCAGCTTGAGCGGGGGACTCCCCACCGGGGAGCTGTTTTTT,CASSLSGGLPTGELFF
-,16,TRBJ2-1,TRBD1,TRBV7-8,TGTGCCAGCAGCTTCTACAGGGGGGTCTTCTACAATGAGCAGTTCTTC,CASSFYRGVFYNEQFF
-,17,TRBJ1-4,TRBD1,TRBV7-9,TGTGCCAGCAGCTATCGGGACAGTCAATTGGTCGGTGAAAAACTGTTTTTT,CASSYRDSQLVGEKLFF
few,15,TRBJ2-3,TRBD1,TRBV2,TGTGCCACCAGCGGCGGGACAGGGAGCACAGATACGCAGTATTTT,CATSGGTGSTDTQYF
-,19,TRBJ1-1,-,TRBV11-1,TGTGCCAGCAGCCCCCGAAAGAGGTCAGGGTTGGGCCTGAACACTGAAGCTTTCTTT,CASSPRKRSGLGLNTEAFF
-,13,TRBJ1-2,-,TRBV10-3,TGTGCCAGCAGTTCGACAGGCTACTATGGCTACACCTTC,CASSSTGYYGYTF
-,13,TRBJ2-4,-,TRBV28,TGTGCCAGCAAGGGGGGTGATAAAAACATTCAGTACTTC,CASKGGDKNIQYF
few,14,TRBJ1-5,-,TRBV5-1,TGCGCCACCTCTCATTGGAGTTTCAATCAGCCCCAGCATTTT,CATSHWSFNQPQHF
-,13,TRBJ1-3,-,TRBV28,TGTGCCAGCAGTAGGGCAGCTGGAAACACCATATATTTT,CASSRAAGNTIYF
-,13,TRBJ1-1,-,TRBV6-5,TGTGCCAGCAGTTACGGAGGGGTGGGTGAAGCTTTCTTT,CASSYGGVGEAFF
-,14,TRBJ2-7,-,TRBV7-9,TGTGCCAGCAGCTTGCAGGGGAGCTCCTACGAGCAGTACTTC,CASSLQGSSYEQYF
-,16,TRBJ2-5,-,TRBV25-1,TGTGCCAGCAGTGAATATAGTCTCGGACGTGAGGAGACCCAGTACTTC,CASSEYSLGREETQYF
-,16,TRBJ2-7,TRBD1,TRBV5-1,TGCGCCAGCAGCCTCACAGGGGGACAAGGATCCTACGAGCAGTACTTC,CASSLTGGQGSYEQYF
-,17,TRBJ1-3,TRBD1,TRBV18,TGTGCCAGCTCAGCCTTTCCGGGACAGAACTCTGGAAACACCATATATTTT,CASSAFPGQNSGNTIYF
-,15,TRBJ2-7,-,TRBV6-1,TGTGCCAGCAGTGAAGGCCGGGACGTTAGGAACGAGCAGTACTTC,CASSEGRDVRNEQYF
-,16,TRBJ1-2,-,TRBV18,TGTGCCAGCTCATTCGCGACGGACTCAAACCACTATGGCTACACCTTC,CASSFATDSNHYGYTF
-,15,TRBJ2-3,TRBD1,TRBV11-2,TGTGCCAGCAGCTCATCCGGGACAGACACAGATACGCAGTATTTT,CASSSSGTDTDTQYF
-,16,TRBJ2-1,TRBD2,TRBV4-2,TGTGCCAGCAGCCCCCGGACTAGCGGTCCCAACAATGAGCAGTTCTTC,CASSPRTSGPNNEQFF
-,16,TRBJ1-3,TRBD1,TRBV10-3,TGTGCCATCAGGCCCTCGGGACAGGGAACTGGAAACACCATATATTTT,CAIRPSGQGTGNTIYF
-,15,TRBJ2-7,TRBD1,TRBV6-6,TGTGCCAGCAGGCTCGGGGACAGGGGGACCTACGAGCAGTACTTC,CASRLGDRGTYEQYF
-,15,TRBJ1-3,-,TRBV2,TGTGCCAGCAGTTCGGGCAGCTCCTCTGGAAACACCATATATTTT,CASSSGSSSGNTIYF
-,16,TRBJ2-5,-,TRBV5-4,TGTGCCAGCAGCTTAGGGTCGTCCGGCGGCCAAGAGACCCAGTACTTC,CASSLGSSGGQETQYF
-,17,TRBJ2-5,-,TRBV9,TGTGCCAGCAGCTCAACAATGGGGTTGGGGTACCAAGAGACCCAGTACTTC,CASSSTMGLGYQETQYF
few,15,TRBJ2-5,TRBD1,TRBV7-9,TGTGCCAGCAGCTTCGGACAGGGAGTACAAGAGACCCAGTACTTC,CASSFGQGVQETQYF
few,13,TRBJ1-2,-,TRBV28,TGTGCCAGCAGCCTGACAGCTAACTATGGCTACACCTTC,CASSLTANYGYTF